Below are 18 T cell receptor beta chains sequenced from a single sample in a study of neurological immune-mediated disorders. TCRdb analysed the 5' RACE reads with MiXCR anew, one entry per CDR3 protein. This table holds tens of thousands of distinct CDR3 sequences, over 4.5% found once. The sequenced sample was CD4+ T cells from blood. The receptor source for this set is a woman between 18 and 29 years old with multiple sclerosis.

This clonotype was found many times. The chain uses TRBV6-6 and TRBJ1-2, with D possibly being TRBD1 (5 bases). CDR3 length: 11 amino acids. Germline assignment: CDR1 MNHNY and CDR2 SVGAGI (reference sequence). Deletions cut 10 bases from V and 2 bases from J, with 8 bases between. The CDR3 nucleotides are TGTGCCAATCGACAGAACTATGGCTACACCTTC. Protein sequence: CANRQNYGYTF.

This clonotype showed up many times. The genes are TRBV6-5 and TRBJ1-1; no clear D gene. The CDR3 runs 15 residues. With 2 bases removed from V and 1 base from J, the gap between germline ends came to 11 bases. Germline loops: CDR1 MNHEY, CDR2 SVGAGI. The CDR3 DNA follows: TGTGCCAGCAGTTACGGGGTACAGTGGAACACTGAAGCTTTCTTT. Protein sequence: CASSYGVQWNTEAFF.

This rearrangement joins TRBV19 to TRBJ2-3, with TRBD2 matching over 10 bases. J was trimmed by 3 bases and V by 3 bases; bases with no gene match: 6. CDR3 length: 16 residues. Looked up from germline, CDR1 is LNHDA and CDR2 is SQIVND (reference sequence). The CDR3 is CASSIQAGGRTDTQYF. The CDR3 nucleotides are TGTGCCAGTAGTATCCAAGCGGGAGGGAGAACAGATACGCAGTATTTT.

This clonotype was seen ten or more times. The CDR3 DNA sequence: TGTGCCAGCAGCCAAGGGAATCGTGAAGCTTTCTTT. Amino acids: CASSQGNREAFF. The rearrangement uses TRBV3-1 and TRBJ1-1, with unresolved D. Germline CDR1 and CDR2: LGHDT and YNNKEL (reference sequence). Trimming stripped 1 base from V and 7 bases from J, with 7 bases between. This CDR3 contains 12 residues.

This clonotype was recorded many times. The chain links TRBV28 to TRBJ2-1; 7 nucleotides agree with TRBD2. The V segment lost 5 bases and the J segment 0 bases; nucleotides outside the gene matches: 7. The CDR3 loop spans 16 amino acids. The V gene's germline CDR1 is MDHEN and CDR2 SYDVKM. CDR3 protein: CASSIPGTNSYNEQFF. The DNA of the CDR3 is TGTGCCAGCAGTATTCCCGGGACTAACTCCTACAATGAGCAGTTCTTC.

Many counts were recorded for this clonotype. CDR3: CASEMEPGPREQYF. The DNA for the CDR3 is TGCGCCAGCGAGATGGAGCCAGGACCCCGCGAGCAGTACTTC. V gene TRBV5-1 combines with J gene TRBJ2-7; D call uncertain. This CDR3 contains 14 residues. V was shortened by 7 bases and J by 6 bases, with 20 bases between the two germline ends. Germline V CDR1 and CDR2: SGHRS, YFSETQ.

This clonotype was seen at least ten times. The chain is built from TRBV6-5 and TRBJ2-7; TRBD2 matches at 7 bases. V shed 6 bases and J 3 bases; nucleotides not matched to a gene: 8. In germline, CDR1 is MNHEY, CDR2 SVGAGI. The length of the CDR3 is 14 residues. Here the CDR3 reads CASRESGTNYEQYV. DNA for the CDR3: TGTGCCAGCAGGGAATCCGGGACTAACTACGAGCAGTACGTC.

This clonotype showed up many times. The chain is built from TRBV5-1 and TRBJ2-1; D perhaps matches TRBD2 (6 bases). Germline V gives CDR1 SGHRS, CDR2 YFSETQ. The CDR3 is 12 amino acids. Trimming took off 1 base at V and 10 bases at J, with 9 bases between the two ends. CDR3 region: CASSLITSEQFF. For the CDR3, the DNA is TGCGCCAGCAGCTTGATTACTAGCGAGCAGTTCTTC.

This clonotype was counted many times. The chain uses TRBV5-1 and TRBJ1-1; D ambiguous. The CDR3 contains 19 residues. V shed 5 bases and J shed 1 base, with 27 bases lying between them. Looked up from germline, CDR1 is SGHRS and CDR2 is YFSETQ. This chain's CDR3 is CASSPTRVRLSRENTEAFF. The CDR3 DNA follows: TGCGCCAGCAGTCCAACTCGGGTTCGACTCTCACGAGAGAACACTGAAGCTTTCTTT.

This clonotype appeared many times. The rearrangement uses TRBV5-6 and TRBJ2-1; D not certain. This CDR3 region has 15 residues. The V gene's germline CDR1 is SGHDT and CDR2 YYEEEE. Trimming removed 4 bases from V and 10 bases from J, with 21 bases in between. The CDR3 here is CASSQRRGPGREQFF. The CDR3 DNA reads as TGTGCCAGCAGCCAAAGGCGAGGTCCCGGCCGCGAGCAGTTCTTC.

This clonotype was counted at least ten times. The gene calls are TRBV7-9 and TRBJ1-1; D ambiguous. Trimming pared 3 bases from V and 6 bases from J, leaving 17 bases between. Germline V gene sequence: CDR1 SEHNR, CDR2 FQNEAQ (reference sequence). The CDR3 sequence is 15 residues long. The CDR3 is CASSFPGSATAEAFF. The DNA of the CDR3 is TGTGCCAGCAGCTTCCCCGGTTCCGCGACCGCTGAAGCTTTCTTT. Drawing the rest from reference TRBV7-9 and TRBJ1-1, the complete variable domain is DTGVSQNPRHKITKRGQNVTFRCDPISEHNRLYWYRQTLGQGPEFLTYFQNEAQLEKSRLLSDRFSAERPKGSFSTLEIQRTEQGDSAMYLCASSFPGSATAEAFFGQGTRLTVV.

In its sample, this clonotype was seen many times. V and J are TRBV9 and TRBJ2-5; tentative D call: TRBD1 (6 bases). With 2 bases removed from V and 5 bases from J, the gap between germline ends came to 16 bases. Per the germline V gene, CDR1 is SGDLS and CDR2 is YYNGEE. The CDR3 loop spans 15 amino acids. The chain's CDR3 is CASSVGGRGGETQYF. The CDR3, as DNA: TGTGCCAGCAGCGTTGGTGGCAGGGGCGGTGAGACCCAGTACTTC.

This clonotype showed up many times. CDR3: CASSGPGTDYGYTF. CDR3 bases: TGCGCCAGCAGTGGCCCCGGGACAGACTATGGCTACACCTTC. The gene calls are TRBV10-2 and TRBJ1-2; 7 bases map to TRBD1. This CDR3 comprises 14 residues. V lost 4 bases to trimming and J lost 3 bases; unmatched junction nucleotides: 5. Germline-derived CDR1 and CDR2 are WSHSY and SAAADI.

At least ten counts were recorded for this clonotype. CDR3 coding DNA: TGTGCCAGCCTTGTGGCTAGGGGGCGCCGGGAGACCCAGTACTTC. Translation: CASLVARGRRETQYF. The chain uses TRBV27 and TRBJ2-5; 7 nucleotides align to TRBD1. CDR1 is MNHEY, CDR2 SMNVEV, per germline (reference sequence). The CDR3 consists of 15 residues. The junction had 14 bases not matched to a gene; V was cut back by 8 bases and J by 5 bases.

This clonotype was recorded at least ten times. This sequence joins TRBV7-9 and TRBJ1-6; 8 bases line up with TRBD1. The CDR3 loop spans 15 amino acids. J gave up 6 bases and V 5 bases, and 6 bases lay outside the gene matches. The germline gives CDR1 SEHNR, CDR2 FQNEAQ (reference sequence). DNA for the CDR3: TGTGCCAGCAGCACCCAGGGGGCGCGTAATTCACCCCTCCACTTT. Translation gives CASSTQGARNSPLHF.

The sample holds many counts of this clonotype. The genes are TRBV5-1 and TRBJ2-3; 13 positions match TRBD2. V shed 0 bases, J shed 1 base, and the junction held 5 bases outside the gene matches. Germline V gene data show CDR1 as SGHRS and CDR2 as YFSETQ. This CDR3 contains 18 residues. CDR3 in DNA: TGCGCCAGCAGCTTGGAACTAGCGGGAGGGCCTGGCACAGATACGCAGTATTTT. The encoded protein is CASSLELAGGPGTDTQYF. The full variable domain, its missing parts supplied by reference TRBV5-1 and TRBJ2-3, is KAGVTQTPRYLIKTRGQQVTLSCSPISGHRSVSWYQQTPGQGLQFLFEYFSETQRNKGNFPGRFSGRQFSNSRSEMNVSTLELGDSALYLCASSLELAGGPGTDTQYFGPGTRLTVL.

Ten or more counts support this clonotype. V gene TRBV7-2 combines with J gene TRBJ1-5; D gene uncertain. Germline V CDR1 and CDR2: SGHTA, FQGNSA. V was shortened by 1 base and J by 0 bases, with 10 bases between the two germline ends. This CDR3 contains 16 residues. The CDR3 bases are TGTGCCAGCAGCTTAGGTTCCAAGCCTAGCAATCAGCCCCAGCATTTT. Translation gives CASSLGSKPSNQPQHF.

In this sample, this clonotype turned up many times. Here the CDR3 reads CSVVIVGGDPSNTQYF. The DNA of the CDR3 is TGCAGCGTTGTAATAGTCGGGGGGGACCCGTCGAATACGCAGTATTTT. The rearrangement uses TRBV29-1 and TRBJ2-3; 8 bases are a match to TRBD2. Germline V lookup: CDR1 SQVTM, CDR2 ANQGSEA. V lost 4 bases to trimming and J lost 7 bases; unmatched junction nucleotides: 16. The CDR3 runs to 16 residues.